These T cell receptor beta chains were read from a single sample in a study of T cell responses to AZD1222 COVID-19 vaccine. Sequencing used immunoSEQ multiplex PCR; TCRdb keeps in-frame clones, though not all of them. The table shows roughly 150,000 clones, with around nine tenths occurring only once. Sequences were derived from peripheral blood, sampled 28 days after the second AZD1222 dose. The receptors here all came from an adult who received the AZD1222 COVID-19 vaccine. Each CDR3 is given with its conserved first and last residue. D genes are given only for firm matches. Clone sizes are given selectively: once, few, many, or a class where the clone is expanded.

14 TRBD1 TRBJ2-7 TRBV12-5 - CASGSRTGPYEQYF TGTGCTAGTGGTTCCCGGACAGGACCCTACGAGCAGTACTTC
15 TRBD2 TRBJ2-1 TRBV4-2 - CASSQLQLAGNEQFF TGTGCCAGCAGCCAACTACAACTAGCGGGTAATGAGCAGTTCTTC
17 - TRBJ2-3 TRBV24-1 few CATSDSAGQGSTDTQYF TGTGCCACCAGTGATTCGGCGGGTCAGGGGAGCACAGATACGCAGTATTTT
14 - TRBJ1-1 TRBV3-1/TRBV3-2 - CASSRARQVTEAFF TGTGCCAGCAGCCGCGCCCGACAGGTCACTGAAGCTTTCTTT
14 - TRBJ2-1 TRBV14 - CASSQDRGRGEQFF TGTGCCAGCAGCCAAGATAGAGGGAGAGGTGAGCAGTTCTTC
17 TRBD1 TRBJ2-6 TRBV19 - CASSTGQGLSGANVLTF TGTGCCAGTAGTACCGGACAGGGATTGTCTGGGGCCAACGTCCTGACTTTC
13 - TRBJ1-2 TRBV13 - CASSLGLNYGYTF TGTGCCAGCAGCTTAGGACTTAACTATGGCTACACCTTC
18 - TRBJ1-4 TRBV7-6 once CASSLAEQGPGGGEKLFF TGTGCCAGCAGCTTAGCGGAACAGGGACCGGGAGGGGGGGAAAAACTGTTTTTT
16 - TRBJ2-7 TRBV6-5 once CASSYSSERSSYEQYF TGTGCCAGCAGTTACTCGTCAGAACGGTCTTCCTACGAGCAGTACTTC
15 - TRBJ2-7 TRBV5-8 once CASSLPGRILYEQYF TGTGCCAGCAGCTTGCCAGGGCGTATACTCTACGAGCAGTACTTC
13 - TRBJ2-7 TRBV19 - CASSISGSYEQYF TGTGCCAGTAGTATTAGTGGTTCTTACGAGCAGTACTTC
13 - TRBJ1-5 TRBV6-1 - CASSDRGRQPQHF TGTGCCAGCAGTGACAGGGGTAGGCAGCCCCAGCATTTT
18 TRBD1 TRBJ2-4 TRBV4-1 - CASSPGQGMRVAKNIQYF TGCGCCAGCAGCCCGGGACAGGGGATGAGGGTGGCCAAAAACATTCAGTACTTC
14 TRBD2 TRBJ2-7 TRBV19 - CASSPSGGAYEQYF TGTGCCAGTAGCCCTAGCGGGGGGGCGTACGAGCAGTACTTC
15 - TRBJ1-1 TRBV7-8 once CASSLGSGGLTEAFF TGTGCCAGCAGCTTAGGGTCGGGGGGTCTCACTGAAGCTTTCTTT
19 - TRBJ1-2 TRBV30 - CAWSAGLVGGMMGDYGYTF TGTGCCTGGAGCGCAGGTTTGGTGGGGGGAATGATGGGCGACTATGGCTACACCTTC
16 - TRBJ2-3 TRBV5-1 few CASSGGLPELLNTQYF TGCGCCAGCAGCGGGGGACTGCCTGAGTTGCTGAATACGCAGTATTTT
18 - TRBJ1-3 TRBV11-3 - CASSPGRASEGSRNTIYF TGTGCCAGCAGTCCGGGACGCGCCTCAGAGGGCTCAAGAAACACCATATATTTT
18 TRBD1 TRBJ2-3 TRBV11-2 once CASSYTGTGGSGTDTQYF TGTGCCAGCAGCTACACCGGGACAGGGGGCTCTGGCACAGATACGCAGTATTTT
16 TRBD2 TRBJ2-3 TRBV3-1/TRBV3-2 - CASSQGSGGSLDTQYF TGTGCCAGCAGCCAGGGGAGCGGGGGCTCGCTAGATACGCAGTATTTT
14 - TRBJ1-3 TRBV28 - CASSPPGSGNTIYF TGTGCCAGCAGCCCCCCGGGCTCTGGAAACACCATATATTTT
12 - TRBJ2-7 TRBV11-2 - CASSLDRYEQYF TGTGCCAGCAGCCTGGACCGCTACGAGCAGTACTTC
16 - TRBJ1-3 TRBV10-3 - CAINRAGGRSGNTIYF TGTGCCATCAATCGAGCCGGGGGGCGATCTGGAAACACCATATATTTT
14 - TRBJ1-1 TRBV7-2 - CASSYSRGNTEAFF TGTGCCAGCAGTTACAGCAGGGGGAACACTGAAGCTTTCTTT
17 TRBD2 TRBJ2-1 TRBV11-2 - CASSLRVERGSYNEQFF TGTGCCAGCAGCCTTAGGGTCGAGCGGGGGTCCTACAATGAGCAGTTCTTC
17 - TRBJ2-3 TRBV7-9 - CASSLPSNGFHADTQYF TGTGCCAGCAGCTTACCCTCTAACGGGTTCCACGCAGATACGCAGTATTTT
15 - TRBJ2-1 TRBV4-2 - CASSRLTGFYNEQFF TGTGCCAGCAGCCGCCTAACAGGGTTCTACAATGAGCAGTTCTTC
14 TRBD1 TRBJ1-6 TRBV6-2/TRBV6-3 - CASSSGQGGSPLHF TGTGCCAGCAGCTCTGGACAGGGCGGGTCACCCCTCCACTTT
13 TRBD1 TRBJ1-6 TRBV2 - CAIRDRANSPLHF TGTGCCATAAGGGACAGGGCAAATTCACCCCTCCACTTT
15 - TRBJ1-5 TRBV12-5 - CASGLSNRADQPQHF TGTGCTAGTGGTTTGAGCAACAGGGCCGATCAGCCCCAGCATTTT
14 - TRBJ1-5 TRBV5-1 - CASSLGGTGQPQHF TGCGCCAGCAGCTTGGGGGGGACCGGGCAGCCCCAGCATTTT
15 TRBD1 TRBJ1-5 TRBV27 - CASSPSTGGGQPQHF TGTGCCAGCAGTCCCTCCACAGGGGGCGGACAGCCCCAGCATTTT
14 - TRBJ1-5 TRBV5-1 - CASSLLGGNQPQHF TGCGCCAGCAGCTTGTTGGGGGGCAATCAGCCCCAGCATTTT
14 - TRBJ2-7 TRBV3-1/TRBV3-2 - CASSQRLKSYEQYF TGTGCCAGCAGCCAAAGGCTCAAGAGCTACGAGCAGTACTTC
15 - TRBJ1-3 TRBV5-4 few CASSSWKGSGNTIYF TGTGCCAGCAGCTCTTGGAAGGGCTCTGGAAACACCATATATTTT
13 - TRBJ1-6 TRBV3-1/TRBV3-2 once CASSQFRDSPLHF TGTGCCAGCAGCCAATTCCGGGATTCACCCCTCCACTTT
13 - TRBJ1-1 TRBV27 once CASSWGENTEAFF TGTGCCAGCTCATGGGGAGAGAACACTGAAGCTTTCTTT
14 - TRBJ1-5 TRBV19 - CASSIGGSNQPQHF TGTGCCAGTAGTATTGGGGGTAGCAATCAGCCCCAGCATTTT
12 - TRBJ2-1 TRBV4-1 - CASSQPYNEQFF TGCGCCAGCAGCCAACCCTACAATGAGCAGTTCTTC
13 - TRBJ1-1 TRBV29-1 - CSVEDGTGTEAFF TGCAGCGTTGAAGACGGGACCGGCACTGAAGCTTTCTTT
12 - TRBJ1-1 TRBV6-2/TRBV6-3 - CASSYEVDEAFF TGTGCCAGCAGTTACGAGGTGGATGAAGCTTTCTTT
13 TRBD1 TRBJ1-1 TRBV4-2 - CASSKQGLPEAFF TGTGCCAGCAGCAAACAGGGGCTCCCTGAAGCTTTCTTT
18 TRBD1 TRBJ1-4 TRBV7-6 - CASSLGPRDRAANEKLFF TGTGCCAGCAGCTTAGGCCCCCGGGACAGGGCAGCTAATGAAAAACTGTTTTTT
17 TRBD1 TRBJ1-2 TRBV18 - CASSPSGGTILGYGYTF TGTGCCAGCTCACCCTCAGGGGGCACAATTCTTGGCTATGGCTACACCTTC
15 TRBD1 TRBJ2-1 TRBV5-8 once CASSADRGFYNEQFF TGTGCCAGCAGCGCGGACAGGGGGTTTTACAATGAGCAGTTCTTC
12 - TRBJ1-4 TRBV30 - CAWSGGGVKLFF TGTGCCTGGAGTGGGGGGGGAGTAAAACTGTTTTTT
11 - TRBJ2-7 TRBV20-1 - CSARNRGEQYF TGCAGTGCTAGAAATCGGGGCGAGCAGTACTTC
14 - TRBJ1-5 TRBV2 - CASSWGRDNQPQHF TGTGCCAGCAGCTGGGGACGGGACAATCAGCCCCAGCATTTT
15 - TRBJ2-1 TRBV2 - CASRPDSSSYNEQFF TGTGCCAGCAGGCCAGACTCTAGCTCCTACAATGAGCAGTTCTTC
14 TRBD1 TRBJ1-2 TRBV4-3 - CASCRGGVGDGYTF TGCGCCAGCTGCAGAGGGGGCGTTGGTGATGGCTACACCTTC
13 - TRBJ1-2 TRBV7-2 - CASSLRANYGYTF TGTGCCAGCAGCTTGAGGGCTAACTATGGCTACACCTTC
15 TRBD1 TRBJ1-6 TRBV28 - CASSSRQGNNSPLHF TGTGCCAGCAGTTCCAGACAGGGGAATAATTCACCCCTCCACTTT
17 TRBD2 TRBJ2-2 TRBV6-4 - CAIRTPPGLVIGGELFF TGTGCCATCCGGACACCACCGGGACTAGTTATCGGCGGGGAGCTGTTTTTT
15 TRBD1 TRBJ2-1 TRBV7-9 - CASSLGTGVKGEQFF TGTGCCAGCAGCTTAGGGACAGGGGTTAAGGGTGAGCAGTTCTTC
16 - TRBJ1-5 TRBV19 - CASSLYLSAGNQPQHF TGTGCCAGTAGTCTCTACCTCAGCGCGGGCAATCAGCCCCAGCATTTT
19 - TRBJ2-7 TRBV12-5 - CASGGLRRDPQGPSYEQYF TGTGCTAGTGGCGGCTTACGGCGGGACCCCCAAGGGCCCTCCTACGAGCAGTACTTC